The 30 T cell receptor beta chains presented below share a single source sample, sequenced in a study of T-cell memory formation after mild COVID-19. TCRdb re-called the 5' RACE reads with MiXCR, one entry per CDR3 protein. The sample includes 300,000 to 350,000 distinct CDR3 sequences, roughly an eighth seen only once; the top ten take around 20%. Sequenced input: PBMCs or a T cell subset sorted from them (not recorded which). The source of these receptors is a man between 18 and 35 years old who had mild COVID-19 (a few samples of this study predate the infection). Cell type and time point are not known.

This clonotype was detected only a few times. V and J are TRBV6-2 or TRBV6-3 and TRBJ1-1, with D hard to call. This CDR3 has 14 residues. The ends were cut back, 7 bases at V and 0 bases at J, with 12 bases in the middle. CDR1 MNHEY and CDR2 SVGEGT come from the germline V gene. CDR3 loop: CASTDTAMNTEAFF. The CDR3 region has the DNA TGTGCCAGCACCGACACCGCCATGAACACTGAAGCTTTCTTT.

Ten or more counts support this clonotype. V is TRBV11-2 and J is TRBJ2-1; D may correspond to TRBD1 or TRBD2 (5 bases each). Germline V gives CDR1 SGHAT, CDR2 FQNNGV. With 1 base removed from V and 12 bases from J, the gap between germline ends came to 13 bases. The length of the CDR3 is 13 residues. The CDR3: CASSLGDRRGQFF. CDR3 coding DNA: TGTGCCAGCAGCTTAGGGGACCGCCGTGGGCAGTTCTTC.

This clonotype was recorded at least ten times. The genes are TRBV6-2 or TRBV6-3 and TRBJ1-1; D is unclear. The ends were cut back, 0 bases at V and 8 bases at J, with 10 bases in the middle. This CDR3 comprises 13 residues. Per the germline V gene, CDR1 is MNHEY and CDR2 is SVGEGT. CDR3 region: CASSYSEGWEAFF. The DNA for the CDR3 is TGTGCCAGCAGTTACTCGGAGGGATGGGAAGCTTTCTTT.

The rearrangement joins TRBV28 to TRBJ2-7; tentatively, D is TRBD2 (5 bases). Trimming cost V 7 bases and J 2 bases, with 15 bases left between them. Germline-derived CDR1 and CDR2 are MDHEN and SYDVKM. This CDR3 has 14 residues. The CDR3 spells CASTRGSGAYEQYV. The DNA for the CDR3 is TGTGCCAGCACCCGGGGAAGTGGAGCCTACGAGCAGTACGTC.

The chain has TRBV20-1 and TRBJ2-1, with a tentative D call TRBD2 (5 bases). The V gene's germline CDR1 is DFQATT and CDR2 SNEGSKA (reference sequence). With 4 bases removed from V and 4 bases from J, the gap between germline ends came to 11 bases. The CDR3 loop spans 13 amino acids. DNA of the CDR3: TGCAGTGCTACGCGGGTTACTTACAATGAGCAGTTCTTC. Translation: CSATRVTYNEQFF.

This clonotype has more than one count but fewer than ten. This chain uses TRBV5-4 with TRBJ2-3, with 9 bases identical to TRBD1. CDR1 is SGHNT and CDR2 is YYREEE in the germline V gene (reference sequence). J lost 5 bases, V lost 4 bases, and 8 bases had no gene match. The length of the CDR3 is 15 residues. The CDR3 region has the DNA TGTGCCAGCAGCACCCCGGGACAGGGAATAGATACGCAGTATTTT. It is translated as CASSTPGQGIDTQYF. Full variable domain (rest looked up from reference TRBV5-4 and TRBJ2-3): ETGVTQSPTHLIKTRGQQVTLRCSSQSGHNTVSWYQQALGQGPQFIFQYYREEENGRGNFPPRFSGLQFPNYSSELNVNALELDDSALYLCASSTPGQGIDTQYFGPGTRLTVL.

This clonotype has just a few counts. This sequence joins TRBV5-1 and TRBJ2-2; D is ambiguous. Trimming stripped 0 bases from V and 2 bases from J, with 8 bases between. CDR1 and CDR2 (germline): SGHRS, YFSETQ. The CDR3 length is 15 residues. CDR3 amino acids: CASSLGTDNTGELFF. The CDR3 DNA is TGCGCCAGCAGCTTGGGGACCGACAACACCGGGGAGCTGTTTTTT. Variable domain in full (rest from reference TRBV5-1 and TRBJ2-2): KAGVTQTPRYLIKTRGQQVTLSCSPISGHRSVSWYQQTPGQGLQFLFEYFSETQRNKGNFPGRFSGRQFSNSRSEMNVSTLELGDSALYLCASSLGTDNTGELFFGEGSRLTVL.

This clonotype has more than one count but fewer than ten. This sequence joins TRBV5-1 and TRBJ1-4, with 7 bases identical to TRBD1. Germline V lookup: CDR1 SGHRS, CDR2 YFSETQ. The ends lost 0 bases at V and 4 bases at J; junction bases unmatched: 6. The CDR3 spans 16 residues. Written as DNA, the CDR3 is TGCGCCAGCAGCTTGGAGCCCCCAGGGGGTAATGAAAAACTGTTTTTT. Translating it yields CASSLEPPGGNEKLFF.

The chain uses TRBV27 and TRBJ1-5; the D gene is possibly TRBD1 (5 bases). This CDR3 is 15 amino acids long. V shed 0 bases and J shed 5 bases, with 11 bases lying between them. The germline CDR1 and CDR2 sequences are MNHEY and SMNVEV (reference sequence). The CDR3 is CASSLSPRGYQPQHF. Written as DNA, the CDR3 is TGTGCCAGCAGTTTATCCCCCCGGGGCTATCAGCCCCAGCATTTT.

This clonotype was recorded a few times. The chain carries TRBV20-1 and TRBJ1-5, with TRBD1 matching over 8 bases. The CDR3 length is 15 residues. CDR1 and CDR2 from the germline V gene are DFQATT and SNEGSKA (reference sequence). The V gene end was trimmed by 0 bases and the J gene end by 7 bases; junction bases not matched to a gene: 8. In DNA form, the CDR3 reads TGCAGTGCTAGAGACCCCCGGGACAGGTACCAGCCCCAGCATTTT. Protein: CSARDPRDRYQPQHF.

The V gene is TRBV5-4, the J gene TRBJ1-2; no clear D gene. The germline CDR1 and CDR2 sequences are SGHNT and YYREEE (reference sequence). CDR3 length equals 14 residues. Trimming shortened V by 4 bases and J by 11 bases, and 21 bases separated the two germline ends. The CDR3 nucleotides are TGTGCCAGCAGCCTTGGTGGTAACGATGTTGGGTACACCTTC. As protein: CASSLGGNDVGYTF.

This clonotype appeared a few times. The CDR3 is CSVGGQSYAYTQYF. CDR3 DNA sequence: TGCAGCGTTGGCGGCCAATCGTACGCCTATACGCAGTATTTT. V is TRBV29-1 and J is TRBJ2-3; D ambiguous. The CDR3 runs 14 residues. V was clipped by 4 bases and J by 7 bases, with 18 bases between them. The germline gives CDR1 SQVTM, CDR2 ANQGSEA.

The chain links TRBV27 to TRBJ2-1; the match to TRBD2 covers 9 bases. Trimming removed 2 bases from V and 2 bases from J; junction bases left unmatched: 4. This CDR3 is built from 16 residues. Germline CDR1 is MNHEY and CDR2 is SMNVEV (reference sequence). The CDR3 bases are TGTGCCAGCAGTTTAGAAGCTAGCGGGGCCTACAATGAGCAGTTCTTC. It encodes CASSLEASGAYNEQFF.

This sequence joins TRBV6-5 and TRBJ1-2; TRBD1 might be the D (5 bases). The CDR3 is 13 residues long. The V and J ends lost 4 bases and 3 bases respectively, with 9 bases between them. CDR1 is MNHEY and CDR2 is SVGAGI in the germline V gene. This chain's CDR3 is CASSSAGDYGYTF. CDR3 bases: TGTGCCAGCAGTTCGGCGGGGGACTATGGCTACACCTTC.

This clonotype was detected only a few times. The chain couples TRBV6-2 or TRBV6-3 to TRBJ2-7; D might be TRBD2 (6 bases). The ends were cut back, 4 bases at V and 2 bases at J, with 12 bases in the middle. This CDR3 has 14 amino acids. Germline CDR1 MNHEY, CDR2 SVGEGT. DNA for the CDR3: TGTGCCAGCAGTTGGCCGGGACTTCCCTACGAGCAGTACTTC. This encodes CASSWPGLPYEQYF.

Written as DNA, the CDR3 is TGCGCCAGCAGCTTGGTTGACAGGGCCTACGAGCAGTACTTC. Its translation: CASSLVDRAYEQYF. This rearrangement joins TRBV5-1 to TRBJ2-7; 7 nucleotides align to TRBD1. The CDR3 is 14 amino acids. Germline V gives CDR1 SGHRS, CDR2 YFSETQ. V dropped 0 bases and J dropped 2; count of bases not matched to a gene: 2.

There are a few counts of this clonotype. The chain uses TRBV4-3 and TRBJ1-1; D call uncertain. The CDR3 has 15 residues. Looked up from germline, CDR1 is LGHNA and CDR2 is YSLEER. The ends were cut back, 0 bases at V and 0 bases at J, with 8 bases in the middle. The CDR3 region has the DNA TGCGCCAGCAGCCAAGAGGGGATTTTGAACACTGAAGCTTTCTTT. This codes for CASSQEGILNTEAFF.

The chain employs TRBV20-1 and TRBJ2-5; D unresolved. The CDR3 is made up of 13 amino acids. V shed 0 bases and J shed 5 bases, with 10 bases lying between them. Germline lookup yields CDR1 DFQATT and CDR2 SNEGSKA (reference sequence). DNA for the CDR3: TGCAGTGCTAGAGACCCCTTGGGGGAGACCCAGTACTTC. This encodes CSARDPLGETQYF.

This sequence joins TRBV4-2 and TRBJ2-5, with 7 bases fitting TRBD1. This CDR3 region has 15 residues. The J segment lost 1 base and the V segment lost 4 bases, leaving 6 bases of the junction unmatched. Germline CDR1 reads LGHNA; CDR2 reads YNFKEQ. CDR3 sequence reads: CASSLWDSLQETQYF. CDR3 DNA sequence: TGTGCCAGCAGCCTTTGGGACAGCCTCCAAGAGACCCAGTACTTC.

V usage is TRBV29-1 and J usage is TRBJ1-1; no clear D. The germline V gene has CDR1 SQVTM and CDR2 ANQGSEA. The CDR3 has 13 residues. The V gene lost 3 bases and the J gene lost 1 base, with 9 bases spanning the gap. The CDR3 nucleotides are TGCAGCGTTGAGCCAGCCAGGAACACTGAAGCTTTCTTT. It encodes CSVEPARNTEAFF.

The chain is built from TRBV4-3 and TRBJ1-4, with a possible D match to TRBD1 (6 bases). The V end was cut by 4 bases, the J end by 5 bases, with 14 bases between. The CDR3 extends over 15 amino acids. CDR1 is LGHNA, CDR2 YSLEER, per germline. The CDR3 is CASSRWGGPNEKLFF. CDR3 sequence (DNA): TGCGCCAGCAGCCGGTGGGGGGGCCCCAATGAAAAACTGTTTTTT.

This clonotype was counted many times. This chain uses TRBV5-1 with TRBJ2-2; D is unresolved. This CDR3 contains 14 residues. Germline-derived CDR1 and CDR2 are SGHRS and YFSETQ. Trimming pared 2 bases from V and 0 bases from J, leaving 5 bases between. The CDR3 is CASSLDANTGELFF. CDR3 nucleotides: TGCGCCAGCAGCTTAGACGCGAACACCGGGGAGCTGTTTTTT. Filled out from reference TRBV5-1 and TRBJ2-2, the complete variable domain reads KAGVTQTPRYLIKTRGQQVTLSCSPISGHRSVSWYQQTPGQGLQFLFEYFSETQRNKGNFPGRFSGRQFSNSRSEMNVSTLELGDSALYLCASSLDANTGELFFGEGSRLTVL.

On this clonotype: One junction end does not reproduce the germline sequence, and a read error may be involved. The chain recombines TRBV6-5 with TRBJ2-5; D is possibly TRBD2 (7 bases). CDR3 length equals 15 residues. Germline CDR1 is MNHEY and CDR2 is SVGAGI. The CDR3 region has the DNA TGTGCCAGTTGGACTTGGAGGGGGGGTCAAGGGACCCAGTACTTC. As protein: CASWTWRGGQGTQYF.

J is TRBJ1-2 and V is TRBV7-2, with a tentative D call TRBD1 (6 bases). The V and J ends lost 5 bases and 4 bases respectively, with 11 bases between them. The CDR3 runs to 13 residues. Germline-derived CDR1 and CDR2 are SGHTA and FQGNSA. CDR3 DNA sequence: TGTGCCAGCAGCGTGGACAGTTCCTATGGCTACACCTTC. Encoded protein: CASSVDSSYGYTF.

This rearrangement joins TRBV19 to TRBJ1-2; the match to TRBD1 covers 7 bases. V trimming: 9 bases; J trimming: 5 bases; junction bases outside the gene matches: 15. Germline CDR1 and CDR2: LNHDA and SQIVND (reference sequence). The CDR3 sequence is 15 residues long. CDR3 amino acids: CASRTGALQYYGYTF. In DNA form, the CDR3 reads TGTGCCAGCCGGACAGGTGCCCTCCAATATTATGGCTACACCTTC.

Ten or more counts support this clonotype. The rearrangement links TRBV5-1 to TRBJ2-3; possibly TRBD2 for D (5 bases). Trimming removed 3 bases from V and 3 bases from J, with 11 bases in between. This CDR3 spans 14 amino acids. Germline CDR1 is SGHRS and CDR2 is YFSETQ. The CDR3 nucleotides read TGCGCCAGCAGCTCGGTAGAGGGTACAGATACGCAGTATTTT. Its translation: CASSSVEGTDTQYF. Supplemented by reference TRBV5-1 and TRBJ2-3, the full variable domain reads KAGVTQTPRYLIKTRGQQVTLSCSPISGHRSVSWYQQTPGQGLQFLFEYFSETQRNKGNFPGRFSGRQFSNSRSEMNVSTLELGDSALYLCASSSVEGTDTQYFGPGTRLTVL.

A few counts support this clonotype. The CDR3 DNA follows: TGTGCCAGCAGCCTCTCCCAGAGTCCAACTAATGAAAAACTGTTTTTT. Its translation is CASSLSQSPTNEKLFF. V and J are TRBV14 and TRBJ1-4; D is undetermined. This CDR3 region has 16 residues. V lost 4 bases, J lost 0 bases, and 12 bases lay in between. CDR1 SGHDN and CDR2 FVKESK come from the germline V gene.

This chain connects TRBV3-2 to TRBJ2-3. TRBV3-2 is a recognized pseudogene. The CDR3 contains 15 residues. The CDR3 DNA follows: TGTGCCAGCACCAGGACTAGCGGGGGCACAGATACGCAGTATTTT. Protein product: CASTRTSGGTDTQYF.

The J gene is TRBJ2-7, the V gene TRBV5-6; a weak D match, TRBD2 (6 bases). The CDR3 has 14 amino acids. CDR1 is SGHDT and CDR2 is YYEEEE in the germline V gene. Trimming pared 0 bases from V and 2 bases from J, leaving 9 bases between. The CDR3 loop reads CASSLGLVPYEQYF. CDR3 sequence (DNA): TGTGCCAGCAGCTTGGGACTAGTTCCCTACGAGCAGTACTTC.

This chain uses TRBV5-5 with TRBJ2-7, with TRBD1 identical over 7 bases. Germline CDR1 is SGHKS and CDR2 is YYEKEE (reference sequence). Unmatched junction bases numbered 14, after V lost 4 bases and J lost 4 bases. This CDR3 has 16 residues. The chain's CDR3 is CASSLHPGTDTYEQYF. The CDR3 DNA reads TGTGCCAGCAGCCTCCACCCCGGGACAGATACTTACGAGCAGTACTTC.